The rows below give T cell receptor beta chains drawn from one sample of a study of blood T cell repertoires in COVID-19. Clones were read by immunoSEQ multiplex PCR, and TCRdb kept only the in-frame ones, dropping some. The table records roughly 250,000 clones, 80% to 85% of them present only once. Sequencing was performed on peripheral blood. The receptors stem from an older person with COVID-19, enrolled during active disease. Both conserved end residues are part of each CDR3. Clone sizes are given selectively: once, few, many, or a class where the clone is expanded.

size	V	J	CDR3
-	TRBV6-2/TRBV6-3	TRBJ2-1	CASSLGLAGNEQFF
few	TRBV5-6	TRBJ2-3	CASSLGAGGTDTQYF
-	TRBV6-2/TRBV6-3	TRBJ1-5	CASSSFGQGEPQHF
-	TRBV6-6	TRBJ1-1	CASRITVPTEAFF
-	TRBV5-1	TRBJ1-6	CASSLGWETGNNSPLHF
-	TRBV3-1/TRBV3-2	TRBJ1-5	CASSQEAGGVQPQHF
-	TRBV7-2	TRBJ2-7	CASSPDASGRASEQYF
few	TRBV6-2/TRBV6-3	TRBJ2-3	CASSYPIPRETDTQYF
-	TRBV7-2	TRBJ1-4	CASSVTGFTNEKLFF
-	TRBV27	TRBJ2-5	CASSLDLGGETQYF
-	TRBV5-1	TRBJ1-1	CASSLEPPGADTEAFF
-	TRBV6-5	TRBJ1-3	CASSPTGQSGNTIYF
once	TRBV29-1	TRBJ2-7	CSVDMGGGSYEQYF
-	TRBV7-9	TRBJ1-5	CASSPWDTEQPQHF
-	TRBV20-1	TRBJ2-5	CSASSDRGLETQYF
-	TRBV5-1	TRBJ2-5	CASSGSGSGTQYF
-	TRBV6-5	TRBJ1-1	CASSLGRVGGTEAFF
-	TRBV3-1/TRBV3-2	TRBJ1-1	CASSRQGYTEAFF
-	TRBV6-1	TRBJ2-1	CASSERRLVGGRPFSYNEQFF
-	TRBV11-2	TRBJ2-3	CASRPTGTTDTQYF